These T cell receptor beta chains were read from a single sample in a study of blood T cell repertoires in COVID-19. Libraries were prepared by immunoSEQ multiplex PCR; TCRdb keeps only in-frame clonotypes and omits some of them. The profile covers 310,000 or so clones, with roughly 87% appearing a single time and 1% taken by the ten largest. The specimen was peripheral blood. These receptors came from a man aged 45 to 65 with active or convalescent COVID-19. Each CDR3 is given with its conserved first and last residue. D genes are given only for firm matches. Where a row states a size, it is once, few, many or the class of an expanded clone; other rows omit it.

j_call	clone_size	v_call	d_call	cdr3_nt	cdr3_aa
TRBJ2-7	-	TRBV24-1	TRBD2	TGTGCCACCAGTGATTTGAGGGGACGTAGCGGGAGGGGAAACCGCCTCTACGAGCAGTACTTC	CATSDLRGRSGRGNRLYEQYF
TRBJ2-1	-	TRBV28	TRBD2	TGTGCCAGCGGTCTAGCGGGAGAAGGGGGCAATGAGCAGTTCTTC	CASGLAGEGGNEQFF
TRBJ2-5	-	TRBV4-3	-	TGCGCCAGCAGCCAACAAGGACGGGGAGCAGAGACCCAGTACTTC	CASSQQGRGAETQYF
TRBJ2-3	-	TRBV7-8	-	TGTGCCAGCAGTGGGGGGGCAAGAAATACGCAGTATTTT	CASSGGARNTQYF
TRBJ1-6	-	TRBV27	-	TGTGCCAGCAGTCACTACACGCGTTTATTAGATTCACCCCTCCACTTT	CASSHYTRLLDSPLHF
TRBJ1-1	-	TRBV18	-	TGTGCCAGCTCACTATACACCGGGACATACAACACTGAAGCTTTCTTT	CASSLYTGTYNTEAFF
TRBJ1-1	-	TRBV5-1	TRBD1	TGCGCCAGCCAAGACCGACCGGGACAGGGGGCATCTGAAGCTTTCTTT	CASQDRPGQGASEAFF
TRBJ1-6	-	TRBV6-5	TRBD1	TGTGCCAGCTCGGGGACAGCCGTTAATTCACCCCTCCACTTT	CASSGTAVNSPLHF
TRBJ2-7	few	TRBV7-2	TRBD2	TGTGCCAGCAGCCCCCGCGGCCTAGCGGGAGACAACGAGCAGTACTTC	CASSPRGLAGDNEQYF
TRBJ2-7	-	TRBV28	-	TGTGCCAGCAGGTCACCTCAAGCCCCGGGACAACTCTACGAGCAGTACTTC	CASRSPQAPGQLYEQYF
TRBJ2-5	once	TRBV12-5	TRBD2	TGTGCTAGTGGCTCGGGGACTAGCGGGGGTGAGACCCAGTACTTC	CASGSGTSGGETQYF
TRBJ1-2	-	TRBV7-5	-	TGTGCCAGAAGACCCTTCCTACCCGAGGCAGCGCAGACCTATGGCTACACCTTC	CARRPFLPEAAQTYGYTF
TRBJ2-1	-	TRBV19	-	TGTGCCAGTAGTATAGGGCCAGGGTCGGGCGAGCAGTTCTTC	CASSIGPGSGEQFF
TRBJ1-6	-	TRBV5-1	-	TGCGCCAGCAAACTGATCGGGGGGGCATACGATAATTCACCCCTCCACTTT	CASKLIGGAYDNSPLHF
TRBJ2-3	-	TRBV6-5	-	TGTGCCAGCAGTTACTCGCGAGGGGATACGCAGTATTTT	CASSYSRGDTQYF
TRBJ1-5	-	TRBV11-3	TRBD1	TGTGCCAGCAGCTTAGTGGACAGGGATCAGCCCCAGCATTTT	CASSLVDRDQPQHF
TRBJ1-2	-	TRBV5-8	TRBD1	TGTGCCAGCAGCCAGGACAGGGATGGCTATGGCTACACCTTC	CASSQDRDGYGYTF
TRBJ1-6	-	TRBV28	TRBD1	TGTGCCAGCAGTATAACAGGGGATTACTCCTATAATTCACCCCTCCACTTT	CASSITGDYSYNSPLHF
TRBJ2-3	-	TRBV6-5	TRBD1	TGTGCCAGCATGGTTCAGGGGGCCACAGATACGCAGTATTTT	CASMVQGATDTQYF
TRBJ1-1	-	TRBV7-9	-	TGTGCCAGCAGGGTCGTCGGGGGTGCCACTGAAGCTTTCTTT	CASRVVGGATEAFF
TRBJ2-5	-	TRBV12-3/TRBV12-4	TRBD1	TGTGCCAGCAGTTTAGGGGACAGAGAGACCCAGTACTTC	CASSLGDRETQYF
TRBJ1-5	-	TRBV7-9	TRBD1	TGTGCCAGCAGCTTCTGGACAGGGGGTGGCAATCAGCCCCAGCATTTT	CASSFWTGGGNQPQHF
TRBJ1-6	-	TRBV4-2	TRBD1	TGTGCCAGCAGCCCTATACAGGGGTCTTATAATTCACCCCTCCACTTT	CASSPIQGSYNSPLHF
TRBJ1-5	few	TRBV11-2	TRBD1	TGTGCCAGCAGCTTGGGGACAGGGGTCGGACAGCCCCAGCATTTT	CASSLGTGVGQPQHF
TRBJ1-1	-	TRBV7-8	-	TGTGCCAGCACCGCCACGGGGTTGGGCACTGAAGCTTTCTTT	CASTATGLGTEAFF
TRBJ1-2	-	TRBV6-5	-	TGTGCCAGCAGTTACGGTGGAGCTAACTATGGCTACACCTTC	CASSYGGANYGYTF
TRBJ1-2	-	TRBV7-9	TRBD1	TGTGCCAGCAGCGTAGCCGACAGGGGTGTCCGCGGCTACACCTTC	CASSVADRGVRGYTF
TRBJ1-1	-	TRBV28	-	TGTGCCAGCAGTTTAAACCGGTACACTGAAGCTTTCTTT	CASSLNRYTEAFF
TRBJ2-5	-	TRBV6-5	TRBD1	TGTGCCAGCAGCGGACAGGGAGAGACCCAGTACTTC	CASSGQGETQYF
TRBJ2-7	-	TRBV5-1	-	TGCGCCAGCAGCAACCTGGAGGCCGAGCAGTACTTC	CASSNLEAEQYF
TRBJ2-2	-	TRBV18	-	TGTGCCAGCTCACCAGGACAGCTGAACACCGGGGAGCTGTTTTTT	CASSPGQLNTGELFF
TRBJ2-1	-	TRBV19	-	TGTGCCAGTAGTATAGCACTTAGCTCCTACAATGAGCAGTTCTTC	CASSIALSSYNEQFF
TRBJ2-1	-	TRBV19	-	TGTGCCAGTAGTATAGAGGGGGGTCCCTACAATGAGCAGTTCTTC	CASSIEGGPYNEQFF
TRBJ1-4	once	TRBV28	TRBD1	TGTGCCAGCAGTCCTAGGACAGGGCGTGGGTCTTCGGGGGAAAAACTGTTTTTT	CASSPRTGRGSSGEKLFF
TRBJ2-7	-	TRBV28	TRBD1	TGTGCCAGCAGCCACGGGACAGGGGGCAAGTATGAGCAGTACTTC	CASSHGTGGKYEQYF
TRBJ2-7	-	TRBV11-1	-	TGTGCCAGCAGCCGTGGTCGAGGGCCCTCCTACGAGCAGTACTTC	CASSRGRGPSYEQYF
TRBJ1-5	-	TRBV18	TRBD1	TGTGCCAGCTCACCACCCGGCTACAGGGGCAGCCAGCCCCAGCATTTT	CASSPPGYRGSQPQHF
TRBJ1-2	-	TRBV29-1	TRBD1	TGCAGCGTCGGGACAGGAAACTATGGCTACACCTTC	CSVGTGNYGYTF
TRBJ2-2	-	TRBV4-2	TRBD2	TGTGCCAGCAGCCAAGCAGCGGGAGGTAGCGCGGGGGAGCTGTTTTTT	CASSQAAGGSAGELFF
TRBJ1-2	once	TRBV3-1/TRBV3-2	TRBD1	TGTGCCAGCAGCCAACTACGCTTTCTACTACAGGGGAACTATGGCTACACCTTC	CASSQLRFLLQGNYGYTF
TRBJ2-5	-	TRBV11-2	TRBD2	TGTGCCAGCAGCTTCCGGACTAGCGGGAGTATCCCCCAAGAGACCCAGTACTTC	CASSFRTSGSIPQETQYF
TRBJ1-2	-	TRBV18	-	TGTGCCAGCTCACGCGACAGGCTCCTGGGCTATGGCTACACCTTC	CASSRDRLLGYGYTF
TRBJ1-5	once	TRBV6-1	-	TGTGCCAGCAGTGACGGGGGGTTGGATCAGCCCCAGCATTTT	CASSDGGLDQPQHF
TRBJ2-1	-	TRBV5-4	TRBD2	TGTGCCAGCAGCGAGGGACTAGCGGCGACCAATGAGCAGTTCTTC	CASSEGLAATNEQFF
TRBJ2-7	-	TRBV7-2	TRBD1	TGTGCCAGCAGCCAAACAGGGGACCCCTACGAGCAGTACTTC	CASSQTGDPYEQYF
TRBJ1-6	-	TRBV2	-	TGTGCCAGCAGTGAAGGGGGCGTTATACACTCACCCCTCCACTTT	CASSEGGVIHSPLHF
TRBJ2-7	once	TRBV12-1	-	TGTGCCAGCAGCTTTTTACGGCCGACAGGGTTCGTTACCGAGCAGTACTTC	CASSFLRPTGFVTEQYF
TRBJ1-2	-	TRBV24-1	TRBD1	TGTGCCACCAGTGACCCCACCTTGACAGGGCCTGAGGGCTACACCTTC	CATSDPTLTGPEGYTF
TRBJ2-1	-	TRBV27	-	TGTGCCAGCAGTTTAGGGGGGGGCCCCTACAATGAGCAGTTCTTC	CASSLGGGPYNEQFF
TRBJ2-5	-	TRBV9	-	TGTGCCAGCAGCCCTTCCCACGGGGGCCAAGAGACCCAGTACTTC	CASSPSHGGQETQYF
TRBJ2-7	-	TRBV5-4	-	TGTGCCAGCAGCGACTCCGGGACACCCTACGAGCAGTACTTC	CASSDSGTPYEQYF